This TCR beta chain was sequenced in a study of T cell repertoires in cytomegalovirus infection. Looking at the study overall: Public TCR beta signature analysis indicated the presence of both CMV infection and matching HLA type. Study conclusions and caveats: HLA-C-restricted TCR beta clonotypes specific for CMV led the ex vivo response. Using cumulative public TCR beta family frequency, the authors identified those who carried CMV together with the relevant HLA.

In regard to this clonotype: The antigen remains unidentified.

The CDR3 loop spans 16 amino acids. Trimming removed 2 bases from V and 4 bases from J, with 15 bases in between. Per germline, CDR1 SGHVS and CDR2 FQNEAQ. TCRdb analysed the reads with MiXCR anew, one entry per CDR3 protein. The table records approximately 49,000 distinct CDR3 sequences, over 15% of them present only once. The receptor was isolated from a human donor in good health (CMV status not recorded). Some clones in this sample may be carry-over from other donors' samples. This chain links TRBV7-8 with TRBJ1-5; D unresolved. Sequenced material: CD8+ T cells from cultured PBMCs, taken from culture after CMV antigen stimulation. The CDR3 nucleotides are TGTGCCAGCAGCTTATTGGAGGAGTGGGGAAATCAGCCCCAGCATTTT. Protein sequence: CASSLLEEWGNQPQHF.